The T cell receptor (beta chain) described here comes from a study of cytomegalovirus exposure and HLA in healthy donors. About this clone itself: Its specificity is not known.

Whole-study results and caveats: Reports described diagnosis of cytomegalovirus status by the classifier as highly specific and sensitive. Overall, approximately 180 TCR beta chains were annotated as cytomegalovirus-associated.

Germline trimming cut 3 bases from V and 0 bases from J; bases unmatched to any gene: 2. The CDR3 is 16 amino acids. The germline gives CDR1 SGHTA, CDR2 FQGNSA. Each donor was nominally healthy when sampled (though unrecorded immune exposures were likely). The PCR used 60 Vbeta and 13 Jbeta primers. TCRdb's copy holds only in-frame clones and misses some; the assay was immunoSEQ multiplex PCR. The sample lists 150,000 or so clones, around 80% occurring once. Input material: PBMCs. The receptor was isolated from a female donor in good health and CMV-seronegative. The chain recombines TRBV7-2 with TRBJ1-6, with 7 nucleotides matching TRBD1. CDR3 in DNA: TGTGCCAGCAGCTTGACAGGGAGCTCCTATAATTCACCCCTCCACTTT. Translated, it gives CASSLTGSSYNSPLHF.